The entry that follows covers one T cell receptor beta chain sequence. As yet, its antigen is unknown. Indicated time point: cycle 4 day 1 (C4D1), after five to seven weeks of nivolumab. Following autologous stem cell transplantation, relapse occurred in every patient, and exposure to brentuximab vedotin varied. The authors purified CD4+ T cells from thawed PBMCs by magnetic negative selection. The sample comes from a study of PD-1 blockade in classical Hodgkin lymphoma. The method was immunoSEQ multiplex PCR; TCRdb's version includes in-frame clones alone and lacks a portion of them. The sample has almost 30,000 clones, around 80% seen once. General observations from the study: Complete responders' baseline diversity resembled that of newly diagnosed patients. The drivers behind the repertoire differences, possibly disease activity or prior therapy, remain undefined. It was CD4+ TCR diversity, not CD8+, that rose significantly by C4D1.

The CDR3 covers 17 residues. Germline-derived CDR1 and CDR2 are MDHEN and SYDVKM. V was pared by 6 bases and J by 0 bases, with 21 bases between. The chain combines TRBV28 with TRBJ2-7; D unresolved. This receptor was obtained from a human donor with classical Hodgkin lymphoma. Sequencing was performed on CD4+ T cells from blood, taken before the fourth cycle of nivolumab. CDR3 DNA: TGTGCCAGCAGGACTGAGGCAGTAGCTCCAAACTCCTACGAGCAGTACTTC. Translated: CASRTEAVAPNSYEQYF. The full variable domain, in which reference TRBV28 and TRBJ2-7 provide the parts outside the CDR3, is DVKVTQSSRYLVKRTGEKVFLECVQDMDHENMFWYRQDPGLGLRLIYFSYDVKMKEKGDIPEGYSVSREKKERFSLILESASTNQTSMYLCASRTEAVAPNSYEQYFGPGTRLTVT.